This T cell receptor (beta chain) was captured by sequencing in a study of T cell clones after liver transplantation. Study-wide context: TCRbeta sequencing after a pre-transplant mixed lymphocyte reaction identified graft-donor-reactive clones, later tracked in post-transplant blood. At least one year of complete immunosuppression withdrawal without enzymes over twice normal defined tolerance.

With regard to this clone: Its target is not known.

Only in-frame clones appear in the TCRdb table, and some are missing; sequencing was by immunoSEQ multiplex PCR. Here the sample spans under 85,000 clones, over 70% being singletons. From germline, CDR1 is SGDLS and CDR2 YYNGEE. The trim removed 4 bases at V and 8 bases at J, leaving 8 bases unmatched. This CDR3 spans 14 amino acids. General study points: In a couple of subjects, few donor cells limited the measurable donor-reactive repertoire.

This receptor was identified in a human patient who received a liver transplant. Some T cells may originate from the graft donor. The sequenced sample was CD4+ T cells from blood, obtained 12 months after liver transplant. The chain links TRBV9 to TRBJ2-2; 7 positions match TRBD2. CDR3 residues: CASSPKTSRGELFF. DNA of the CDR3: TGTGCCAGCAGCCCTAAGACTAGCAGGGGGGAGCTGTTTTTT.